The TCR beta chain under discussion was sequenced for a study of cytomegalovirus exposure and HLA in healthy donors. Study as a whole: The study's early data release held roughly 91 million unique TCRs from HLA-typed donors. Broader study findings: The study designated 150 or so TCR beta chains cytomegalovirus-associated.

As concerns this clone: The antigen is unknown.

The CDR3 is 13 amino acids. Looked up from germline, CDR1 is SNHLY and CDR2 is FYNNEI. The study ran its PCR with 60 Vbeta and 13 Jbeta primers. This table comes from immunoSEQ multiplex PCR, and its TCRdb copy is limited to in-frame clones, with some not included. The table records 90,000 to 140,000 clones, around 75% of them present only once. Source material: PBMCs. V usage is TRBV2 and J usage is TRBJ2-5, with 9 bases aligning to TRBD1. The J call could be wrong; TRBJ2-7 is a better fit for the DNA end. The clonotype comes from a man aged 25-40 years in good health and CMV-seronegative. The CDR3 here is CASSRDREYEQYF. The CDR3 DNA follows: TGTGCCAGCAGTAGGGACAGGGAATACGAGCAGTACTTC.